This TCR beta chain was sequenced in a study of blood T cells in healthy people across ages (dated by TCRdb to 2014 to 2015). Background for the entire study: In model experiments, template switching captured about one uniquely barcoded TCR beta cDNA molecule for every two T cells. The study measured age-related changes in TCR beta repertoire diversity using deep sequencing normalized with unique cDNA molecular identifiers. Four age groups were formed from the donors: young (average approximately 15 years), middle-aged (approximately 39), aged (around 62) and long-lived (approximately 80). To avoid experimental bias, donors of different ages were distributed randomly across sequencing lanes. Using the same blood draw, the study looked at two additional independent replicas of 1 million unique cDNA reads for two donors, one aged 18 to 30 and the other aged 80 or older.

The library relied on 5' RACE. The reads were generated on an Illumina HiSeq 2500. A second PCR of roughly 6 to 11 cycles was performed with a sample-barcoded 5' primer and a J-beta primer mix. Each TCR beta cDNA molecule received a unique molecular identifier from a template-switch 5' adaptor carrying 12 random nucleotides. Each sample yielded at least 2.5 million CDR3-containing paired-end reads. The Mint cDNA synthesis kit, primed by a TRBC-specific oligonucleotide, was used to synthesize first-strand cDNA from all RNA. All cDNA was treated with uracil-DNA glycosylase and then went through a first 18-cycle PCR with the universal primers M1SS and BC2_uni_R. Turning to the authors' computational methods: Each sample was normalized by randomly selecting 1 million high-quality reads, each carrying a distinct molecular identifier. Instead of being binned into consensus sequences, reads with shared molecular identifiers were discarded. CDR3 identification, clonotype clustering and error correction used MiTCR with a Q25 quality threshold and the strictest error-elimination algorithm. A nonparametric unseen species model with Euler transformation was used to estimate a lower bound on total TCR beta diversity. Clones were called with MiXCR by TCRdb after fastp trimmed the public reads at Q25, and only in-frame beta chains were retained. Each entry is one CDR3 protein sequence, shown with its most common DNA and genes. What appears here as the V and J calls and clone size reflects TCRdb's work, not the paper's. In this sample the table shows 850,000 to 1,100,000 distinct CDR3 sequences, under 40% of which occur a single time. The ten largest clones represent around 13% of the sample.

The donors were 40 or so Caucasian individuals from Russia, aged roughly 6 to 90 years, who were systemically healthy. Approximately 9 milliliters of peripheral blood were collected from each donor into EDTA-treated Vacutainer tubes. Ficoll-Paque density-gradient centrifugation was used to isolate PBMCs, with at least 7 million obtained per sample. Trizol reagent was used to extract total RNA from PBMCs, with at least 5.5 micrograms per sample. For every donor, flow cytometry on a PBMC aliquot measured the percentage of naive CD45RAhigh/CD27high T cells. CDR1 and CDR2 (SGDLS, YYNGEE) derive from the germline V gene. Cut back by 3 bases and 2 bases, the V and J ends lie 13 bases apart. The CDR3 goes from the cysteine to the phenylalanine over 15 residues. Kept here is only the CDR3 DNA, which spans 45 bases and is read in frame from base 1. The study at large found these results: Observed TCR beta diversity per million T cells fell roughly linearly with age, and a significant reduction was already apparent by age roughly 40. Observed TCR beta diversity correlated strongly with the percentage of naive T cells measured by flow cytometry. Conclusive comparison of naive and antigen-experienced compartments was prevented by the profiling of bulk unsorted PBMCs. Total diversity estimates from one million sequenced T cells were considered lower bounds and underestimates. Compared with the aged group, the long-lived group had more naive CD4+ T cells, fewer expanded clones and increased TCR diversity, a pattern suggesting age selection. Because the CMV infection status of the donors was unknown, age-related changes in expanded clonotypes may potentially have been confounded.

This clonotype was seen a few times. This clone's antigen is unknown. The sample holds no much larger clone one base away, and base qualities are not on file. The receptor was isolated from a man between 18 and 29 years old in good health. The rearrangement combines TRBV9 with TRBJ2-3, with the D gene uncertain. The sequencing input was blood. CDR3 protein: CASSATLGFTDTQYF. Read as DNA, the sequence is TGTGCCAGCAGCGCCACCTTAGGGTTCACAGATACGCAGTATTTT. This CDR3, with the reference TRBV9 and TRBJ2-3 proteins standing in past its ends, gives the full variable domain DSGVTQTPKHLITATGQRVTLRCSPRSGDLSVYWYQQSLDQGLQFLIQYYNGEERAKGNILERFSAQQFPDLHSELNLSSLELGDSALYFCASSATLGFTDTQYFGPGTRLTVL.